This entry concerns a single TCR beta chain. This record comes from a study of shared clonotypes between healthy human individuals. Study as a whole: Serving as donors were a couple of women and three men, whose ages spanned 18 to 49.

Germline V gene sequence: CDR1 SGHAT, CDR2 FQNNGV. The CDR3 is 15 amino acids. Trimming left V 0 bases short and J 4 bases short, with 13 bases between. Everyone who donated was a Caucasian adult who lived in Nashville, Tennessee. Assay execution proceeded at the deep level. TCRdb keeps only in-frame clones here, not all; method: immunoSEQ multiplex PCR. The repertoire holds roughly 500,000 clones, with more than 75% as singletons. Sequenced material: PBMCs. The J gene is TRBJ2-7, the V gene TRBV11-2; D gene ambiguous. This TCR derives from a woman in her forties in good health. Some clones in this sample may be carry-over from other donors' samples. The CDR3, as DNA: TGTGCCAGCAGCTTAGAATCCTCAGGACCTTACGAGCAGTACTTC. Its protein is CASSLESSGPYEQYF.